This TCR beta chain was documented in a study of identical twins. At least ten counts were recorded for this clonotype. TCRdb re-analysed the 5' RACE reads in MiXCR, keeping a single row per CDR3 protein. The repertoire holds 700,000 or so distinct CDR3 sequences, with around 8.6% as singletons. The V end lost 0 bases, the J end lost 6 bases, and 6 bases lay between the germline ends. Germline lookup yields CDR1 MNHEY and CDR2 SVGAGI. The CDR3 runs 13 residues. Separately, the same data were catalogued under a study of yellow fever vaccine responses in identical twins.

Sequencing input: PBMCs. J is TRBJ2-4 and V is TRBV6-5; weak D call: TRBD2 (5 bases). This receptor was identified in a woman aged 18-30 years in good health. CDR3 in amino acids: CASSYSSGNIQYF. In nucleotides, the CDR3 is TGTGCCAGCAGTTACTCCAGCGGAAACATTCAGTACTTC.